Listed below are T cell receptor beta chains from one sample, sequenced in a study of CD8+CD57+ T cells in acquired aplastic anemia. TCRdb analysed the reads with MiXCR anew, one entry per CDR3 protein. The sample gives 400,000 to 450,000 distinct CDR3 sequences, just under 70% of which show up once; 4% is in the top ten. Sequencing was done on a sample of sorted CD4+, CD8+, or CD8+CD57+ T cells (not recorded which) from PBMCs. These receptors all stem from a human donor in good health, serving as a control. The CDR3 runs from the conserved cysteine through the conserved F or W. The D gene is left open where the match is weak. For some rows the clone size is stated as once, few or many, or as a class when expanded; others skip it.

J gene | clone size | D gene | V gene | CDR3 protein | CDR3 DNA
TRBJ2-5 | once | - | TRBV7-8 | CATSMTESQYQETQYF | TGTGCCACCAGCATGACTGAAAGCCAGTACCAAGAGACCCAGTACTTC
TRBJ2-7 | many | TRBD2 | TRBV6-2/TRBV6-3 | CASSHLTGTSDEQYF | TGTGCCAGCAGCCACCTGACCGGGACTAGCGACGAGCAGTACTTC
TRBJ2-7 | - | - | TRBV7-9 | CASSVDGRGDEQYF | TGTGCCAGCAGCGTAGACGGCAGGGGCGACGAGCAGTACTTC
TRBJ2-7 | - | - | TRBV7-2 | CASSGTGWAVPSYEQYF | TGTGCCAGCAGCGGGACGGGCTGGGCAGTGCCATCCTACGAGCAGTACTTC
TRBJ2-3 | - | TRBD2 | TRBV4-2 | CASSQRLAGSTDTQYF | TGTGCCAGCAGCCAACGACTAGCGGGAAGCACAGATACGCAGTATTTT
TRBJ2-3 | - | - | TRBV15 | CATSSGLRSTDTQYF | TGTGCCACCAGCAGCGGGTTGCGGAGCACAGATACGCAGTATTTT
TRBJ1-6 | - | - | TRBV7-6 | CASSLAGGGEQFFHF | TGTGCTAGCAGCTTAGCGGGGGGGGGTGAGCAGTTCTTCCACTTT
TRBJ1-5 | - | - | TRBV19 | CASSVQSLGQPQHF | TGTGCCAGTAGTGTTCAGTCGCTAGGTCAGCCCCAGCATTTT
TRBJ1-1 | few | - | TRBV2 | CASSTGYTEAFF | TGTGCCAGCAGTACAGGTTACACTGAAGCTTTCTTT
TRBJ1-1 | - | - | TRBV7-8 | CASSSNMDVNYGYAFF | TGTGCCAGCAGCTCCAATATGGATGTAAACTATGGCTACGCTTTCTTT
TRBJ1-1 | once | TRBD1 | TRBV5-1 | CASSSVTLKTQGFAFF | TGTGCCAGCAGCTCTGTAACATTGAAAACACAGGGGTTCGCTTTCTTT
TRBJ1-2 | - | - | TRBV19 | CASSEGGRQAQPF | TGTGCCAGTAGTGAAGGAGGGAGACAGGCCCAGCCCTTC
TRBJ1-3 | many | - | TRBV2 | CASSGNGRGNTIYF | TGTGCCAGCAGTGGCAACGGACGGGGAAACACCATATATTTT
TRBJ1-1 | - | TRBD1 | TRBV7-9 | CASSIRTGVAFF | TGTGCCAGCAGCATACGGACAGGGGTAGCTTTCTTT
TRBJ2-7 | - | - | TRBV7-9 | CASSPNRTRQYF | TGTGCCAGCAGCCCAAACCGGACACGGCAGTACTTC
TRBJ2-7 | - | - | TRBV7-2 | CASSLQEPDQHFF | TGTGCCAGCAGCTTACAGGAGCCCGACCAGCACTTCTTC
TRBJ2-5 | - | TRBD2 | TRBV20-1 | CSASGVAGAETQYF | TGCAGTGCTAGTGGGGTAGCGGGGGCAGAGACCCAGTACTTC